A selection of T cell receptor beta chains follows, all from one sample in a study of shared T cell receptors in the human thymus. Sequencing used immunoSEQ multiplex PCR; TCRdb keeps in-frame clones, though not all of them. The sample lists 650,000 to 950,000 clones; 80% to 90% were seen once. These data were also filed under a second study, of human thymus T cells.

Sequences were obtained from thymocytes. The origin of the receptors is a girl in the first two years of life with a congenital heart defect. Each CDR3 is given with its conserved first and last residue. A D gene is named only where the DNA matches it firmly. For some rows the clone size is stated as once, few or many, or as a class when expanded; others skip it.

TGTGCCAGCAGCTTGCGGGGGGGGACTAGCTTCAGCTCCTACAATGAGCAGTTCTTC,CASSLRGGTSFSSYNEQFF,TRBD2,TRBV5-4,once,TRBJ2-1
TGTGCCAGCAGCTCTGACAGGGTTTATGGCGGCTACACCTTC,CASSSDRVYGGYTF,TRBD1,TRBV11-2,.,TRBJ1-2
TGTGCCAGCAGCTTTCGGGGACAGGTTTACGAGCAGTACTTC,CASSFRGQVYEQYF,TRBD1,TRBV11-3,.,TRBJ2-7
TGTGCCAGCATTTTGAAACAGGGGGCTAGAAACATTCAGTACTTC,CASILKQGARNIQYF,TRBD1,TRBV2,once,TRBJ2-4
TGTGCCAGCTTCGGAGTAGGGGGCGGTAGAGATGAGCAGTTCTTC,CASFGVGGGRDEQFF,TRBD1,TRBV6-1,.,TRBJ2-1
TGTGCCTGGAGTGACAGGGTGTACGATTCACCCCTCCACTTT,CAWSDRVYDSPLHF,.,TRBV30,.,TRBJ1-6
TGTGCCAGTAGTAAGCGACAGGGAAGAACAGATACGCAGTATTTT,CASSKRQGRTDTQYF,TRBD1,TRBV19,.,TRBJ2-3
TGCGCCAGCAGCCAAGAGAAACAGGGGGGTCGTGGAAACACCATATATTTT,CASSQEKQGGRGNTIYF,TRBD1,TRBV4-3,.,TRBJ1-3
TGTGCCAGCAGCCAAGTCCCCGGACCGGGACAGCGGAACACTGAAGCTTTCTTT,CASSQVPGPGQRNTEAFF,TRBD1,TRBV14,few,TRBJ1-1
TGTGCTAGTGGTTTGGACCGCAACCCCGGGAACACTGAAGCTTTCTTT,CASGLDRNPGNTEAFF,.,TRBV12-5,.,TRBJ1-1
TGTGCCAGCAGCCATTACAGGGAGATGAACACTGAAGCTTTCTTT,CASSHYREMNTEAFF,.,TRBV7-9,.,TRBJ1-1
TGTGCCAGCAGCAGGACGGGACAAAAAGGCGGGGAGCTGTTTTTT,CASSRTGQKGGELFF,.,TRBV9,.,TRBJ2-2
TGTGCCAGCAGCTCCCCGGCGGGCATTTCCCCCTCCTACAATGAGCAGTTCTTC,CASSSPAGISPSYNEQFF,.,TRBV7-9,.,TRBJ2-1
TGCGCCAGCAGCCCTCCCGGGGGACCCCCTGAAGCTTTCTTT,CASSPPGGPPEAFF,.,TRBV5-1,few,TRBJ1-1
TGTGCCAGCAGTTTCCAGCGACTATCACCCCTCCACTTT,CASSFQRLSPLHF,.,TRBV27,.,TRBJ1-6
TGCGCCAGCAGCTTGGGGAAGACAGGGCTCGGAAACACCATATATTTT,CASSLGKTGLGNTIYF,TRBD1,TRBV5-1,.,TRBJ1-3
TGTGCCAGCAGCCGAGAGGCCACCGGGACACCTAACTACTACGAGCAGTACTTC,CASSREATGTPNYYEQYF,.,TRBV14,.,TRBJ2-7
TGTGCCATCGGACTAGCGGGGGAGATCACAGATACGCAGTATTTT,CAIGLAGEITDTQYF,TRBD2,TRBV10-3,.,TRBJ2-3
TGCAGCGTTGAACGGGGGGGCGGGGATGAAGCTTTCTTT,CSVERGGGDEAFF,.,TRBV29-1,.,TRBJ1-1
TGTGCCAGCTTAAATCCCCGGGGGAATTCACCCCTCCACTTT,CASLNPRGNSPLHF,.,TRBV6-6,.,TRBJ1-6
TGCGCCAGCAGCCTCAGGGGACACCCGGCCGAGCAGTACTTC,CASSLRGHPAEQYF,.,TRBV5-1,.,TRBJ2-7
TGCAGCGTTGAAGGACTTCTAGCGGGGCTTCCTACCTACGAGCAGTACTTC,CSVEGLLAGLPTYEQYF,TRBD2,TRBV29-1,.,TRBJ2-7
TGCGCCAGCAGCCGTGCTGCGGACAGGCACCCCGACAATGAGCAGTTCTTC,CASSRAADRHPDNEQFF,TRBD1,TRBV5-1,.,TRBJ2-1
TGTGCCAGCAGGCCACCGGGACAGGTTACGACAAGCTCTGGAAACACCATATATTTT,CASRPPGQVTTSSGNTIYF,TRBD1,TRBV7-8,.,TRBJ1-3
TGCAGCGTTGATAAGGGGGTTGGTTTGAACACTGAAGCTTTCTTT,CSVDKGVGLNTEAFF,.,TRBV29-1,.,TRBJ1-1
TGTGCCAGCAGCTTAGAGCCCCCTCCCCCGAAATATGACTACACCTTC,CASSLEPPPPKYDYTF,.,TRBV7-6,.,TRBJ1-2
TGCGCCAGCAGCTCGACAGGCTCCTACGAGCAGTACTTC,CASSSTGSYEQYF,.,TRBV5-1,.,TRBJ2-7
TGCGCCAGCAGCCGCATCCGGGACAGGACCAAGGGGAACACTGAAGCTTTCTTT,CASSRIRDRTKGNTEAFF,TRBD1,TRBV4-3,.,TRBJ1-1
TGTGCCAGCAGCCAAATGACAGGGGGGGCGAGTAGCGCCAAAAACATTCAGTACTTC,CASSQMTGGASSAKNIQYF,TRBD1,TRBV14,.,TRBJ2-4
TGTGCCAGCAGCTTTGGGGGACAGGGGGTATCAACTAATGAAAAACTGTTTTTT,CASSFGGQGVSTNEKLFF,TRBD1,TRBV5-4,.,TRBJ1-4
TGTGCCAGCAGCCCCTTAGCGGGGGGTAGGTACGAGCAGTACTTC,CASSPLAGGRYEQYF,TRBD2,TRBV7-6,.,TRBJ2-7
TGTGCCAGTAGCGACCGACCCTGGGGCCAGGCGAACACTGAAGCTTTCTTT,CASSDRPWGQANTEAFF,.,TRBV19,.,TRBJ1-1
TGTGCCAGCAGCCTCCCTCACCGGGACAGGGGTAGGAACACTGAAGCTTTCTTT,CASSLPHRDRGRNTEAFF,TRBD1,TRBV28,.,TRBJ1-1
TGTGCCAGCAGTGAATACGAGGTCCCCACCTTC,CASSEYEVPTF,.,TRBV25-1,.,TRBJ1-2
TGCAGCGTAGACAATCCCTATGGCTACACCTTC,CSVDNPYGYTF,.,TRBV29-1,.,TRBJ1-2
TGTGCCAGCGATCTAGGGACAGGGGTTGCCTATAATTCACCCCTCCACTTT,CASDLGTGVAYNSPLHF,TRBD1,TRBV11-2,.,TRBJ1-6
TGTGCCAGCAGCCAATCGAGGGGGGGACGGCAGCCCCAGCATTTT,CASSQSRGGRQPQHF,.,TRBV16,once,TRBJ1-5
TGTGCCAGCAGCCCCCGCCCAGGGACAGGCCACCGAGGATTAGAGACCCAGTACTTC,CASSPRPGTGHRGLETQYF,TRBD1,TRBV7-7,.,TRBJ2-5
TGTGCCAGCAGTCGGACAGGACGCCTAGAGTACTTC,CASSRTGRLEYF,TRBD1,TRBV6-5,.,TRBJ2-7
TGTGCCAGCAGCCTTCTGGGACAGGGGTTTGGCTACACCTTC,CASSLLGQGFGYTF,TRBD1,TRBV5-4,.,TRBJ1-2
TGTGCCAGCCAAGACCCGGGACAGGGGGGCTACGAGCAGTACTTC,CASQDPGQGGYEQYF,TRBD1,TRBV5-4,once,TRBJ2-7
TGTGCCAGCAGCGTTACAGGGGAGAACGCCAAAAACATTCAGTACTTC,CASSVTGENAKNIQYF,TRBD1,TRBV7-2,.,TRBJ2-4
TGCAGTGCTAGAGATGGGCCCGGCTACACCTTC,CSARDGPGYTF,.,TRBV20-1,.,TRBJ1-2
TGCGCCAGCAGCTTAGTTTACAGGGGGCCCTACGAGCAGTACTTC,CASSLVYRGPYEQYF,TRBD1,TRBV5-1,.,TRBJ2-7
TGTGCCTGGTCGGAGCGGGCCTCACGGGTATTGAACACTGAAGCTTTCTTT,CAWSERASRVLNTEAFF,.,TRBV30,.,TRBJ1-1
TGTGCCAGCAGCTTGGACAGGGTGCACACCGGGGAGCTGTTTTTT,CASSLDRVHTGELFF,.,TRBV5-8,.,TRBJ2-2
TGTGCCAGCAGCGGACGGCGGGAGTCTCCTTCACCCCTCCACTTT,CASSGRRESPSPLHF,.,TRBV7-2,.,TRBJ1-6
TGTGCCAGCAGCCCAGACCCCTGGACAGACTACACTGAAGCTTTCTTT,CASSPDPWTDYTEAFF,.,TRBV9,.,TRBJ1-1
TGCGCCAGCAGCCCACACGAGGACCTAGCGGGGGGGATTAACTACAATGAGCAGTTCTTC,CASSPHEDLAGGINYNEQFF,TRBD2,TRBV5-1,.,TRBJ2-1
TGTGCCAGCAGTGTACGGACAGGGGGTGAGCAGTTCTTC,CASSVRTGGEQFF,TRBD1,TRBV27,.,TRBJ2-1